The 8 T cell receptor beta chains below come from one sample, sequenced in a study of T cell repertoires in cytomegalovirus infection. These TCRs' antigens remain unknown. Each CDR3 protein gets one entry after TCRdb re-called the reads with MiXCR. There are roughly 800,000 distinct CDR3 sequences in the sample; 25% to 35% occur only once, and 10% to 15% lies in the top ten. The source material was cultured CD8+ T cells from PBMCs, sampled from culture after CMV antigen stimulation. All receptors come from a human donor in good health (CMV status not recorded). Some clones in this sample may be carry-over from other donors' samples.

This clonotype was picked up many times. One junction end does not reproduce the germline sequence, and a read error may be involved. The chain couples TRBV7-6 to TRBJ2-1; D gene ambiguous. CDR3 length: 15 amino acids. Germline lookup yields CDR1 SGHVS and CDR2 FNYEAQ. The CDR3: CSSSNGVAGHNEQFF. Here the CDR3 DNA reads TGCTCCAGCAGCAATGGAGTAGCAGGACACAATGAGCAGTTCTTC.

The chain employs TRBV11-1 and TRBJ2-7; TRBD2 might be the D (6 bases). This CDR3 has 13 amino acids. Trimming removed 8 bases from V and 0 bases from J, with 11 bases in between. CDR1 is SGHAT and CDR2 is FQDESV in the germline V gene (reference sequence). CDR3 residues: CASSRESSYEQYF. In nucleotides, the CDR3 is TGTGCCAGCTCCCGGGAGAGCTCCTACGAGCAGTACTTC.

This clonotype was seen once. One end of the junction does not line up with germline, which may come from a read error. The chain uses TRBV19 and TRBJ1-2; 8 nucleotides align to TRBD1. CDR3 length: 12 residues. CDR1 is LNHDA, CDR2 SQIVND, per germline (reference sequence). The CDR3 reads CAARGQDYGYTF. The DNA of the CDR3 is TGCGCCGCCAGGGGGCAGGACTATGGCTACACCTTC.

Concerning this clonotype itself: One base away lies a much larger clone, so this may be a sequencing read error. This chain joins TRBV7-6 and TRBJ1-2, with D perhaps matching TRBD1 (5 bases). The CDR3 extends over 16 amino acids. CDR1 is SGHVS and CDR2 is FNYEAQ in the germline V gene. V was clipped by 3 bases and J by 8 bases, with 22 bases between them. CDR3 amino acids: CASSFVPGKGVDGYTF. The CDR3 DNA is TGTGCCAGCAGCTTCGTACCAGGGAAGGGCGTGGACGGCTACACCTTC.

This chain connects TRBV27 to TRBJ2-1; 13 nucleotides align to TRBD2. Germline trimming cut 6 bases from V and 4 bases from J; bases unmatched to any gene: 12. The CDR3 runs 18 residues. Germline-derived CDR1 and CDR2 are MNHEY and SMNVEV (reference sequence). CDR3 region: CASSPPPLAGGPYNEQFF. Here the CDR3 DNA reads TGTGCCAGCAGCCCCCCCCCACTAGCGGGGGGGCCTTACAATGAGCAGTTCTTC.

This chain connects TRBV4-1 to TRBJ2-7; D gene uncertain. The germline V gene has CDR1 MGHRA and CDR2 YSYEKL. The V and J ends lost 0 bases and 0 bases respectively, with 3 bases between them. The CDR3 has 13 amino acids. The CDR3 loop is CASSQESSYEQYF. CDR3 nucleotides: TGCGCCAGCAGCCAAGAATCCTCCTACGAGCAGTACTTC.

This clonotype appeared a few times. V is TRBV28 and J is TRBJ1-2; TRBD1 might be the D (5 bases). The germline V gene has CDR1 MDHEN and CDR2 SYDVKM. This CDR3 contains 14 residues. V was pared by 5 bases and J by 3 bases, with 13 bases between. CDR3 residues: CASSLAGGDYGYTF. CDR3 coding DNA: TGTGCCAGCAGTCTGGCGGGGGGAGACTATGGCTACACCTTC.

Comment on this clonotype: This may come from a read error, since a much larger clone is one base off. As the CDR3 is not closed by the conserved phenylalanine or tryptophan, this likely results from a read error. J is TRBJ2-3 and V is TRBV7-2, with D hard to call. Trimming stripped 3 bases from V and 3 bases from J, with 7 bases between. Germline-derived CDR1 and CDR2 are SGHTA and FQGNSA. The CDR3 sequence is 13 residues long. CDR3 in DNA: TGTGCCAGCAGCTTGTGGGGAACAGATACGCAGTATTCT. It encodes CASSLWGTDTQYS.